This T cell receptor beta chain was identified during a study of blood T cell repertoires in COVID-19. Profiling relied on immunoSEQ multiplex PCR, and the TCRdb table lists in-frame clones only, not all of them. The sample has 250,000 to 350,000 clones; 85% to 90% are singletons. CDR1 and CDR2 from the germline V gene are MNHEY and SMNVEV (reference sequence). This CDR3 is built from 12 residues. V lost 9 bases and J 9 bases, leaving 15 bases between the germline ends. Sample: peripheral blood. The clonotype was recovered from a woman in her 30s with COVID-19, enrolled during active disease. This chain connects TRBV27 to TRBJ1-5, with a possible D match to TRBD1 (6 bases). CDR3 bases: TGTGCCAGTAAGACAGGTCTAGGGCCCCAGCATTTT. It encodes CASKTGLGPQHF.